These 19 T cell receptor beta chains were sequenced from one sample in a study of breast tumors, draining lymph nodes, adjacent tissues. TCRdb re-analysed the multiplex PCR reads in MiXCR, keeping a single row per CDR3 protein. This sample has approximately 150,000 distinct CDR3 sequences, with about 30% found just once. The lymph nodes were axillary draining lymph nodes from breast cancer patients. The sample consisted of axillary lymph node tissue. These receptors were obtained from a female donor with breast cancer. Some clones in this sample may be carry-over from other donors' samples.

This clonotype was seen ten or more times. The chain is built from TRBV6-6 and TRBJ1-2, with D unresolved. Germline V gives CDR1 MNHNY, CDR2 SVGAGI (reference sequence). The ends were cut back, 5 bases at V and 8 bases at J, with 18 bases in the middle. This CDR3 comprises 14 residues. This CDR3 is CASSHDVPSRGYTF. The CDR3 region has the DNA TGTGCCAGCAGTCACGACGTTCCCTCTAGGGGCTACACCTTC.

This clonotype was detected a few times. This chain links TRBV6-2 or TRBV6-3 with TRBJ1-2, with TRBD1 matching 10 bases. V lost 6 bases and J lost 4; bases outside the gene matches: 5. CDR1 is MNHEY and CDR2 is SVGEGT in the germline V gene. This CDR3 comprises 14 residues. CDR3 residues: CASRGTGAGYGYTF. The CDR3 bases are TGTGCCAGCAGAGGGACAGGGGCCGGCTATGGCTACACCTTC.

This clonotype showed up many times. The V gene is TRBV12-3 or TRBV12-4, the J gene TRBJ1-6; D is possibly TRBD1 (5 bases). Trimming left V 4 bases short and J 13 bases short, with 14 bases between. The CDR3 length is 13 residues. CDR3 protein: CASSWDRSRPLHF. The CDR3 DNA follows: TGTGCCAGCAGTTGGGACCGCAGCCGTCCCCTCCACTTT.

This clonotype was counted many times. CDR3 in DNA: TGCAGCGTTCGGACAGGGAGCTCCTACGAGCAGTACTTC. This gives the protein CSVRTGSSYEQYF. The chain recombines TRBV29-1 with TRBJ2-7, with 8 bases identical to TRBD1. V lost 5 bases and J lost 0; bases outside the gene matches: 3. The CDR3 length is 13 residues. Germline-derived CDR1 and CDR2 are SQVTM and ANQGSEA.

Turning to this clonotype: Given the absence of the conserved phenylalanine or tryptophan at the CDR3 end, a read error is likely. V and J are TRBV9 and TRBJ1-6; D is perhaps TRBD1 (6 bases). Germline loops: CDR1 SGDLS, CDR2 YYNGEE. There are 15 residues in the CDR3. The ends were cut back, 3 bases at V and 10 bases at J, with 17 bases in the middle. CDR3 sequence reads: CASSAERGLGSPLHV. Written as DNA, the CDR3 is TGTGCCAGCAGCGCCGAGCGGGGGCTTGGGTCACCCCTCCACGTT.

This clonotype was seen ten or more times. The V gene is TRBV7-2, the J gene TRBJ2-5; D tentatively reads TRBD1 or TRBD2 (5 bases each). Deletions cut 1 base from V and 7 bases from J, with 10 bases between. The CDR3 extends over 13 amino acids. Germline CDR1 and CDR2: SGHTA and FQGNSA. This chain's CDR3 is CASSLGGSGTQYF. The CDR3 bases are TGTGCCAGCAGCTTAGGGGGGTCCGGGACCCAGTACTTC.

This clonotype was seen many times. The chain couples TRBV5-6 to TRBJ2-5, with D possibly being TRBD1 or TRBD2 (5 bases each). Per the germline V gene, CDR1 is SGHDT and CDR2 is YYEEEE. The CDR3 has 16 residues. V dropped 5 bases and J dropped 5 bases, with 22 bases sitting between them. The CDR3 sequence: CASSSSGPGSGETQYF. CDR3 sequence (DNA): TGTGCCAGCAGTTCATCGGGACCGGGGTCCGGGGAGACCCAGTACTTC. The whole variable domain, remainder taken from reference TRBV5-6 and TRBJ2-5, is DAGVTQSPTHLIKTRGQQVTLRCSPKSGHDTVSWYQQALGQGPQFIFQYYEEEERQRGNFPDRFSGHQFPNYSSELNVNALLLGDSALYLCASSSSGPGSGETQYFGPGTRLLVL.

This clonotype appeared a single time. Its ends do not fully match the called genes, so a read error is possible. The J gene is TRBJ1-6, the V gene TRBV18, with D maybe TRBD1 (5 bases). Germline CDR1 is KGHSH and CDR2 is LQKENI. This CDR3 is built from 16 residues. CDR3 region: CAGSPRPGQENSPLHF. CDR3 coding DNA: TGCGCCGGCTCACCTAGGCCGGGGCAAGAGAATTCACCCCTCCACTTT.

The sample holds many counts of this clonotype. The chain links TRBV19 to TRBJ2-2; tentatively, D is TRBD2 (6 bases). There are 15 residues in the CDR3. Trimming pared 10 bases from V and 0 bases from J, leaving 15 bases between. CDR1 and CDR2 (germline): LNHDA, SQIVND (reference sequence). The CDR3 DNA reads as TGTGCCACCGGAGGGGCGGTAACGAACACCGGGGAGCTGTTTTTT. Translating gives CATGGAVTNTGELFF.

Concerning this clonotype itself: An end of the junction does not agree with germline; a read error may underlie this. The chain combines TRBV7-9 with TRBJ2-7; TRBD1 might be the D (6 bases). The CDR3 runs to 14 residues. Germline V gives CDR1 SEHNR, CDR2 FQNEAQ (reference sequence). The DNA of the CDR3 is TGTGCCAGCAGCGCAAACAGGGTCTCCCACGAGCAGTACTTC. Protein: CASSANRVSHEQYF.

This clonotype has at least ten counts. The V and J genes are TRBV9 and TRBJ2-7, with D possibly TRBD1 on 5 matching bases. Trimming removed 0 bases at V and 0 bases at J, with 13 bases between. The germline V gene encodes CDR1 SGDLS and CDR2 YYNGEE. The CDR3 contains 16 residues. The CDR3 sequence is CASSVAPDTSSYEQYF. The CDR3 DNA reads as TGTGCCAGCAGCGTAGCTCCGGACACGAGCTCCTACGAGCAGTACTTC.

A few counts support this clonotype. V gene TRBV20-1 combines with J gene TRBJ1-1; tentative D call: TRBD1 (6 bases). The CDR3 is 13 residues long. With 1 base removed from V and 2 bases from J, the gap between germline ends came to 8 bases. CDR1 DFQATT and CDR2 SNEGSKA come from the germline V gene (reference sequence). CDR3 in amino acids: CSARADRNTEAFF. The CDR3 coding sequence is TGCAGTGCTAGAGCGGACAGAAACACTGAAGCTTTCTTT.

CDR3 sequence reads: CASSPKGVSPLHF. DNA of the CDR3: TGTGCCAGCAGCCCAAAGGGAGTTTCACCCCTCCACTTT. The V gene is TRBV7-6, the J gene TRBJ1-6; no firm D call. V was clipped by 5 bases and J by 9 bases, with 11 bases between them. Germline loops: CDR1 SGHVS, CDR2 FNYEAQ. This CDR3 region has 13 residues. Based on the CDR3 plus reference TRBV7-6 and TRBJ1-6, the full variable domain is GAGVSQSPRYKVTKRGQDVALRCDPISGHVSLYWYRQALGQGPEFLTYFNYEAQQDKSGLPNDRFSAERPEGSISTLTIQRTEQRDSAMYRCASSPKGVSPLHFGNGTRLTVT.

A note on this clonotype: One junction end disagrees with the germline gene, perhaps due to a read error. The chain carries TRBV19 and TRBJ1-6, with D hard to call. Germline V gives CDR1 LNHDA, CDR2 SQIVND (reference sequence). The CDR3 is 15 residues long. The CDR3 reads CASRPDPTGNSPPHF. The CDR3 DNA follows: TGTGCCAGTCGGCCGGACCCGACGGGGAATTCACCCCCCCACTTT.

Comment on this clonotype: The CDR3 ends on some other residue instead of the conserved phenylalanine or tryptophan, so this is likely a read error. The chain joins TRBV19 to TRBJ1-2; D is perhaps TRBD1 (6 bases). Germline V gene lookup returns CDR1 LNHDA and CDR2 SQIVND (reference sequence). The CDR3 contains 15 residues. V lost 8 bases to trimming and J lost 4 bases, with 20 bases between them. The chain's CDR3 is CASGTLGQLGYGYTS. In nucleotides, the CDR3 is TGTGCCAGTGGTACCCTCGGACAGCTGGGCTATGGCTACACCTCC.

Ten or more counts support this clonotype. The rearrangement joins TRBV24-1 to TRBJ2-5; D possibly uses TRBD1 or TRBD2 (5 bases each). This CDR3 has 16 amino acids. CDR1 is KGHDR, CDR2 SFDVKD, per germline. V gave up 2 bases and J gave up 4 bases, with 16 bases separating them. This chain's CDR3 is CATSDSSGPPGETQYF. DNA of the CDR3: TGTGCCACCAGTGATTCCTCGGGACCCCCAGGAGAGACCCAGTACTTC.

The rearrangement uses TRBV7-3 and TRBJ2-1; D possibly corresponds to TRBD1 (6 bases). Germline lookup yields CDR1 SGHTA and CDR2 FQGTGA. This CDR3 has 16 amino acids. Trimming stripped 5 bases from V and 6 bases from J, with 20 bases between. CDR3: CASSPHAQGGFNEQFF. In DNA, the CDR3 is TGTGCCAGCAGCCCTCATGCACAGGGTGGTTTCAATGAGCAGTTCTTC.

About this clonotype: One end of the junction does not line up with germline, which may come from a read error. This sequence joins TRBV15 and TRBJ2-1, with D tentatively TRBD2 (5 bases). The germline V gene encodes CDR1 LNHNV and CDR2 YYDKDF (reference sequence). The CDR3 consists of 14 residues. The DNA for the CDR3 is TGTGCCACCAGCAGACAGGCCGGGAAGAGGCTTCTTGTCTTC. Residues: CATSRQAGKRLLVF.

The chain joins TRBV7-9 to TRBJ1-1; D gene uncertain. Trimming stripped 5 bases from V and 5 bases from J, with 15 bases between. Germline V gene lookup returns CDR1 SEHNR and CDR2 FQNEAQ (reference sequence). The CDR3 covers 14 residues. CDR3 in DNA: TGTGCCAGCAGCCGACCTACAAGAGGGACTGAAGCTTTCTTT. Translation gives CASSRPTRGTEAFF.